Each of the 20 T cell receptor beta chains below was sequenced from the same sample in a study of blood T cell repertoires in COVID-19. Sequencing was performed with immunoSEQ multiplex PCR; in TCRdb, only in-frame clones are kept and a portion is missing. In the table there are some 190,000 clones, 70% to 90% of which are singletons. Sequencing used peripheral blood. The receptors come from a woman of 80 years or more with acute or convalescent COVID-19.

This chain uses TRBV27 with TRBJ2-7; D may be TRBD1 (5 bases). Trimming pared 0 bases from V and 3 bases from J, leaving 12 bases between. The CDR3 spans 15 residues. From germline, CDR1 is MNHEY and CDR2 SMNVEV (reference sequence). CDR3 sequence: CASSLSLRDLYEQYF. The CDR3 DNA follows: TGTGCCAGCAGTTTATCCCTCAGGGATCTCTACGAGCAGTACTTC.

The chain carries TRBV7-2 and TRBJ2-5, with 7 bases matching TRBD2. Per germline, CDR1 SGHTA and CDR2 FQGNSA. V trimming: 5 bases; J trimming: 5 bases; junction bases outside the gene matches: 11. CDR3 size: 15 residues. CDR3 loop: CASSPGGGAGETQYF. CDR3 DNA: TGTGCCAGCAGCCCCGGGGGAGGGGCGGGTGAGACCCAGTACTTC.

The chain recombines TRBV27 with TRBJ1-6; TRBD1 matches 8 bases. Germline CDR1 and CDR2: MNHEY and SMNVEV (reference sequence). The trim removed 0 bases at V and 7 bases at J, leaving 5 bases unmatched. CDR3 length: 16 residues. CDR3 protein: CASSLSGTGGNSPLHF. The CDR3 bases are TGTGCCAGCAGTTTATCCGGGACAGGAGGGAATTCACCCCTCCACTTT.

The chain combines TRBV3-1 (or the pseudogene TRBV3-2) with TRBJ2-3, with 9 bases aligning to TRBD2. V lost 3 bases, J lost 2 bases, and 3 bases stayed unmatched. Germline loops: CDR1 LGHDT, CDR2 YNNKEL (reference sequence). The CDR3 is 15 residues long. The CDR3 coding sequence is TGTGCCAGCAGCCATCTAGCGGGACTCACAGATACGCAGTATTTT. It encodes CASSHLAGLTDTQYF.

V gene TRBV28 combines with J gene TRBJ2-3, with 9 bases matching TRBD2. Trimming cost V 5 bases and J 0 bases; bases outside gene matches: 6. Germline CDR1 MDHEN, CDR2 SYDVKM. The CDR3 contains 16 residues. CDR3 DNA: TGTGCCAGCAGTCCGCAAGGACTAGCGAGCACAGATACGCAGTATTTT. Amino acids: CASSPQGLASTDTQYF.

The V call is TRBV6-1, the J call TRBJ1-1; TRBD1 is a possible D gene (5 bases). Trimming removed 2 bases at V and 5 bases at J, with 15 bases between. This CDR3 comprises 15 residues. The germline gives CDR1 MNHNS, CDR2 SASEGT. Here the CDR3 DNA reads TGTGCCAGCAGTGAACGATCTAGGGGTGGTACTGAAGCTTTCTTT. It specifies CASSERSRGGTEAFF.

CDR3 DNA: TGTGCCAGCCAGGGAAAAGCGACGAGCTCTGGAAACACCATATATTTT. Amino acid sequence: CASQGKATSSGNTIYF. The chain joins TRBV19 to TRBJ1-3, with D maybe TRBD1 (5 bases). The CDR3 length is 16 residues. Germline values: CDR1 LNHDA, CDR2 SQIVND (reference sequence). Trimming removed 9 bases from V and 0 bases from J, with 18 bases in between.

This rearrangement joins TRBV28 to TRBJ1-5; 7 bases match TRBD1. Germline V gives CDR1 MDHEN, CDR2 SYDVKM. The CDR3 contains 16 residues. V lost 3 bases to trimming and J lost 2 bases; unmatched junction nucleotides: 7. CDR3 nucleotides: TGTGCCAGCAGTTTGAGGTTCGGACAGGGCAATCAGCCCCAGCATTTT. Encoded protein: CASSLRFGQGNQPQHF.

The rearrangement links TRBV5-1 to TRBJ2-6; D perhaps matches TRBD2 (5 bases). V was pared by 7 bases and J by 2 bases, with 16 bases between. Germline CDR1 SGHRS, CDR2 YFSETQ. The CDR3 is 16 residues long. As DNA, the CDR3 is TGCGCCAGCCGTCATGGAGGATTTGCTGGGGCCAACGTCCTGACTTTC. Its protein is CASRHGGFAGANVLTF.

The CDR3 DNA sequence: TGTGCCAGCAGCGTCCGAGGACAGGGAGGTTCGCCCCTCCACTTT. This translates into CASSVRGQGGSPLHF. This rearrangement joins TRBV9 to TRBJ1-6; 8 bases line up with TRBD1. The CDR3 is 15 residues long. The V segment lost 2 bases and the J segment 13 bases; nucleotides outside the gene matches: 11. Germline V CDR1 and CDR2: SGDLS, YYNGEE.

J is TRBJ1-4 and V is TRBV5-1; 7 bases fit TRBD1. V lost 2 bases to trimming and J lost 0 bases; unmatched junction nucleotides: 1. The CDR3 covers 15 residues. CDR1 is SGHRS, CDR2 YFSETQ, per germline. The CDR3 nucleotides read TGCGCCAGCAGCTTTGACAGGGCAACTAATGAAAAACTGTTTTTT. Its protein product is CASSFDRATNEKLFF.

This chain uses TRBV29-1 with TRBJ1-2; weak D call: TRBD1 (6 bases). From germline, CDR1 is SQVTM and CDR2 ANQGSEA. Trimming removed 4 bases at V and 8 bases at J, with 14 bases between. This CDR3 is built from 12 residues. The CDR3 DNA sequence: TGCAGCGTTGTCGGGGGGGCGGAGGGCTACACCTTC. As protein: CSVVGGAEGYTF.

This clone was counted many times. The CDR3 coding sequence is TGTGCCAGCAGTCAGAACCCCCTTTCTTACAGGGATAGCAATCAGCCCCAGCATTTT. As protein: CASSQNPLSYRDSNQPQHF. The rearrangement joins TRBV28 to TRBJ1-5; TRBD1 might be the D (6 bases). The CDR3 consists of 19 residues. Per germline, CDR1 MDHEN and CDR2 SYDVKM. Trimming took off 5 bases at V and 0 bases at J, with 23 bases between the two ends. Drawing the rest from reference TRBV28 and TRBJ1-5, the complete variable domain is DVKVTQSSRYLVKRTGEKVFLECVQDMDHENMFWYRQDPGLGLRLIYFSYDVKMKEKGDIPEGYSVSREKKERFSLILESASTNQTSMYLCASSQNPLSYRDSNQPQHFGDGTRLSIL.

This clone appeared a few times. J is TRBJ1-1 and V is TRBV5-4; D is unresolved. There are 16 residues in the CDR3. Trimming pared 4 bases from V and 2 bases from J, leaving 18 bases between. Germline V gene lookup returns CDR1 SGHNT and CDR2 YYREEE (reference sequence). The CDR3 coding sequence is TGTGCCAGCAGCCCACAGATATCAAGAACTAACACTGAAGCTTTCTTT. It specifies CASSPQISRTNTEAFF.

The chain carries TRBV7-9 and TRBJ2-3; a weak D match, TRBD1 (5 bases). This CDR3 is 14 amino acids long. Per the germline V gene, CDR1 is SEHNR and CDR2 is FQNEAQ (reference sequence). V lost 8 bases, J lost 1 base, and 13 bases lay in between. The CDR3 is CASLTLGGTDTQYF. The CDR3 DNA sequence: TGTGCCAGCTTAACCTTAGGGGGCACAGATACGCAGTATTTT.

This sequence joins TRBV18 and TRBJ1-2; TRBD1 is a possible D gene (6 bases). The germline V gene has CDR1 KGHSH and CDR2 LQKENI. Trimming shortened V by 3 bases and J by 4 bases, and 12 bases separated the two germline ends. This CDR3 has 14 residues. CDR3 loop: CASSPDRISYGYTF. In DNA form, the CDR3 reads TGTGCCAGCTCACCGGACAGAATCAGCTATGGCTACACCTTC.

V is TRBV2 and J is TRBJ2-3; 9 nucleotides line up with TRBD2. The CDR3 is 15 amino acids. V was clipped by 6 bases and J by 3 bases; unmatched bases: 7. Germline V CDR1 and CDR2: SNHLY, FYNNEI. The CDR3 spells CASSVSGSATDTQYF. The CDR3 DNA reads TGTGCCAGCAGCGTTAGCGGGAGTGCTACAGATACGCAGTATTTT.

The gene calls are TRBV28 and TRBJ2-3; no clear D. This CDR3 comprises 13 residues. Germline V gene sequence: CDR1 MDHEN, CDR2 SYDVKM. Trimming took off 3 bases at V and 8 bases at J, with 12 bases between the two ends. This chain's CDR3 is CASSFQTATTQYF. The CDR3, as DNA: TGTGCCAGCAGTTTCCAGACTGCCACTACGCAGTATTTT.

This chain joins TRBV7-2 and TRBJ2-1; D call uncertain. V was cut by 0 bases and J by 0 bases, with 6 bases left in between. CDR1 SGHTA and CDR2 FQGNSA come from the germline V gene. The CDR3 contains 15 residues. In DNA form, the CDR3 reads TGTGCCAGCAGCTTAGCGCCAGGCTCCTACAATGAGCAGTTCTTC. It translates to CASSLAPGSYNEQFF.

The V gene is TRBV7-8, the J gene TRBJ2-7; possibly TRBD2 for D (6 bases). The CDR3 spans 15 residues. V dropped 1 base and J dropped 2 bases, with 12 bases sitting between them. Germline V lookup: CDR1 SGHVS, CDR2 FQNEAQ. CDR3 DNA: TGTGCCAGCAGCTTAGTCGGGACTGAGACCTACGAGCAGTACTTC. It specifies CASSLVGTETYEQYF.